This entry lists 15 T cell receptor beta chains sequenced from one sample in a study of T cell changes during pregnancy in multiple sclerosis. Libraries were prepared by immunoSEQ multiplex PCR; TCRdb keeps only in-frame clonotypes and omits some of them. The sample includes over 80,000 clones, 80% to 95% seen only once; the top ten take 1.1% to 1.5%. The sample was peripheral blood, taken in the third trimester of pregnancy. Source of these receptors: a female donor in good health, enrolled as a control in a pregnancy study.

The chain uses TRBV29-1 and TRBJ1-3, with D possibly TRBD1 on 6 matching bases. The CDR3 spans 16 residues. V dropped 4 bases and J dropped 0 bases, with 16 bases sitting between them. The germline V gene has CDR1 SQVTM and CDR2 ANQGSEA. The CDR3 nucleotides read TGCAGCGTTGTGAGTCTGGACAGACCCTCTGGAAACACCATATATTTT. Protein product: CSVVSLDRPSGNTIYF.

This clone was recorded once. The CDR3 coding sequence is TGTGCCAGCAGTGGACTGACAGGGGGCCTCTACGAGCAGTACTTC. Amino acid sequence: CASSGLTGGLYEQYF. The chain uses TRBV6-1 and TRBJ2-7, with 10 nucleotides matching TRBD1. From germline, CDR1 is MNHNS and CDR2 SASEGT. Trimming at V came to 4 bases and at J to 3 bases, leaving 6 bases not matched to a gene. The CDR3 has 15 residues.

V gene TRBV7-9 combines with J gene TRBJ2-5; tentatively, D is TRBD1 (5 bases). Germline V CDR1 and CDR2: SEHNR, FQNEAQ (reference sequence). Trimming removed 5 bases at V and 5 bases at J, with 15 bases between. The CDR3 sequence is 14 residues long. The CDR3 loop is CASSPSGLAETQYF. CDR3 in DNA: TGTGCCAGCAGCCCTTCAGGGCTTGCGGAGACCCAGTACTTC.

This clone came up once. In nucleotides, the CDR3 is TGTGCCAGCAGTGGGCCAATGTTCTACGAGCAGTACTTC. This codes for CASSGPMFYEQYF. The rearrangement uses TRBV6-1 and TRBJ2-7; D gene unclear. V was pared by 4 bases and J by 3 bases, with 10 bases between. The CDR3 spans 13 residues. Per the germline V gene, CDR1 is MNHNS and CDR2 is SASEGT.

This chain links TRBV7-9 with TRBJ2-7; 8 bases are shared with TRBD1. Germline CDR1 SEHNR, CDR2 FQNEAQ (reference sequence). J was trimmed by 0 bases and V by 5 bases; bases with no gene match: 9. The CDR3 loop spans 16 amino acids. The CDR3 sequence is CASSPGQGKSSYEQYF. CDR3 bases: TGTGCCAGCAGCCCCGGACAGGGAAAGAGCTCCTACGAGCAGTACTTC.

The V gene is TRBV2, the J gene TRBJ1-1; D might be TRBD1 (5 bases). The ends were cut back, 6 bases at V and 8 bases at J, with 16 bases in the middle. The CDR3 is 13 amino acids. In germline, CDR1 is SNHLY, CDR2 FYNNEI. The CDR3 DNA sequence: TGTGCCAGCAGGGTACAGGCAATGCCCGAAGCTTTCTTT. Translated: CASRVQAMPEAFF.

V gene TRBV19 combines with J gene TRBJ2-7; the D gene is possibly TRBD1 (6 bases). Germline CDR1 is LNHDA and CDR2 is SQIVND (reference sequence). The CDR3 is made up of 13 amino acids. Trimming cost V 6 bases and J 0 bases, with 9 bases left between them. The DNA of the CDR3 is TGTGCCAGTAGCTACAGGGTCTCCTACGAGCAGTACTTC. It translates to CASSYRVSYEQYF.

This clone was found once. V gene TRBV15 combines with J gene TRBJ1-4; D is unresolved. Trimming removed 1 base from V and 3 bases from J, with 9 bases in between. The germline CDR1 and CDR2 sequences are LNHNV and YYDKDF (reference sequence). CDR3 length equals 15 residues. The CDR3 region has the DNA TGTGCCACCAGCAGAGTAACAGCTCCTAATGAAAAACTGTTTTTT. It specifies CATSRVTAPNEKLFF.

The chain joins TRBV11-2 to TRBJ2-1, with 7 bases lining up with TRBD2. The CDR3 is made up of 15 amino acids. After removal of 1 base from V and 8 bases from J, the junction contained 8 bases not matched to a gene. Per germline, CDR1 SGHAT and CDR2 FQNNGV. In DNA, the CDR3 is TGTGCCAGCAGCTTAGGACTAGCAAAGGACCATGAGCAGTTCTTC. Translated: CASSLGLAKDHEQFF.

The rearrangement joins TRBV20-1 to TRBJ1-2; no definite D call. The CDR3 has 11 residues. CDR1 and CDR2 from the germline V gene are DFQATT and SNEGSKA (reference sequence). Trimming took 1 base from V and 6 from J, leaving 6 bases between them. DNA for the CDR3: TGCAGTGCTAGAGTCATAGATGGCTACACCTTC. This codes for CSARVIDGYTF.

This sequence joins TRBV2 and TRBJ2-7; 8 bases match TRBD1. J gave up 6 bases and V 5 bases, and 9 bases lay outside the gene matches. Germline lookup yields CDR1 SNHLY and CDR2 FYNNEI. CDR3 length: 14 amino acids. CDR3 nucleotide sequence: TGTGCCAGCAGTCAACAGGGGGTTCCCCGCGAGCAGTACTTC. Its protein product is CASSQQGVPREQYF. The whole variable domain, filled in from reference TRBV2 and TRBJ2-7, reads EPEVTQTPSHQVTQMGQEVILRCVPISNHLYFYWYRQILGQKVEFLVSFYNNEISEKSEIFDDQFSVERPDGSNFTLKIRSTKLEDSAMYFCASSQQGVPREQYFGPGTRLTVT.

This chain links TRBV5-6 with TRBJ2-7; D may be TRBD2 (6 bases). With 4 bases removed from V and 3 bases from J, the gap between germline ends came to 14 bases. The germline V gene has CDR1 SGHDT and CDR2 YYEEEE. This CDR3 comprises 14 residues. CDR3 residues: CASSRGGLLYEQYF. The DNA for the CDR3 is TGTGCCAGCAGCCGTGGGGGACTGCTCTACGAGCAGTACTTC.

J is TRBJ1-2 and V is TRBV27, with D tentatively TRBD1 (5 bases). CDR3 length: 16 amino acids. Germline CDR1 reads MNHEY; CDR2 reads SMNVEV (reference sequence). V was shortened by 0 bases and J by 5 bases, with 16 bases between the two germline ends. The CDR3 DNA follows: TGTGCCAGCAGTTTATCCGGGGGAGGGGTTGGATATGGCTACACCTTC. This encodes CASSLSGGGVGYGYTF.

The V call is TRBV28, the J call TRBJ1-5, with no clear D. The CDR3 totals 14 residues. CDR1 and CDR2 from the germline V gene are MDHEN and SYDVKM. Trimming left V 5 bases short and J 4 bases short, with 12 bases between. The CDR3, as DNA: TGTGCCAGCAGTCCAGGAGGAGGGAATCAGCCCCAGCATTTT. It encodes CASSPGGGNQPQHF.

The genes are TRBV27 and TRBJ2-2, with D perhaps TRBD1 (6 bases). The CDR3 runs 16 residues. Germline CDR1 is MNHEY and CDR2 is SMNVEV (reference sequence). V lost 5 bases, J lost 1 base, and 14 bases lay in between. The CDR3 coding sequence is TGTGCCAGCAGTAAATTCGACAGGTTGAACACCGGGGAGCTGTTTTTT. Protein: CASSKFDRLNTGELFF.